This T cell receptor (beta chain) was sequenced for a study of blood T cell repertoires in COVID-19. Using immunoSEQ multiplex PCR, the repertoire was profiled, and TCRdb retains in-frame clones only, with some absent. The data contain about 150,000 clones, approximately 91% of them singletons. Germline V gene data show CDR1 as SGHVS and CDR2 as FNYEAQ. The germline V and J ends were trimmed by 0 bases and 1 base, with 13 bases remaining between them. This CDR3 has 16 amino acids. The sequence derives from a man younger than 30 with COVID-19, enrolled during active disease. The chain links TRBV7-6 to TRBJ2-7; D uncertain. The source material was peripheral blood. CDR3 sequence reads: CASSLAPGPRSYEQYF. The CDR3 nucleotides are TGTGCCAGCAGCTTAGCGCCGGGTCCCCGATCCTACGAGCAGTACTTC. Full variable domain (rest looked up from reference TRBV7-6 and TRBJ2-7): GAGVSQSPRYKVTKRGQDVALRCDPISGHVSLYWYRQALGQGPEFLTYFNYEAQQDKSGLPNDRFSAERPEGSISTLTIQRTEQRDSAMYRCASSLAPGPRSYEQYFGPGTRLTVT.